This T cell receptor (beta chain) originates from a study of blood T cell repertoires in COVID-19. At the level of the study: The United States, Italy and Spain supplied acute and convalescent COVID-19 samples. Sources were T cells, B-cell-depleted T cells, or PBMCs; the material itself was cDNA or gDNA.

As handled by the study authors: From reference gene primer amplification, estimates of nucleated cell counts were derived. Sequencing was performed with immunoSEQ multiplex PCR; in TCRdb, only in-frame clones are kept and a portion is missing. That table is the source of V, J and clone size, and D and trimming were worked out from the DNA. The sample lists 150,000 to 200,000 clones; about 80% were seen once. The source material was peripheral blood. This receptor was identified in a woman between 50 and 59 years old with active or convalescent COVID-19.

The CDR3 protein is CASRRGQQNTGELFF. DNA of the CDR3: TGTGCCAGCAGGAGGGGACAACAGAACACCGGGGAGCTGTTTTTT. The chain joins TRBV2 to TRBJ2-2, with D tentatively TRBD1 (6 bases). Germline assignment: CDR1 SNHLY and CDR2 FYNNEI. Trimming shortened V by 6 bases and J by 1 base, and 12 bases separated the two germline ends. The CDR3 has 15 residues.